Shown below are 5 T cell receptor beta chains from a single sample sequenced in a study of blood T cells in healthy people across ages. Using a J-beta primer mix together with a sample-barcoded 5' primer, a second PCR was run for about 7 to 12 cycles. TCRdb re-called the 5' RACE reads through MiXCR, storing one row per CDR3 protein. The sample records 790,000 or so distinct CDR3 sequences, approximately 53% being singletons. Material for sequencing was blood. These receptors were taken from a man aged 40-49 years in good health.

This clonotype was observed a few times. This chain joins TRBV5-1 and TRBJ2-7, with D maybe TRBD2 (6 bases). This CDR3 comprises 14 residues. Germline V gives CDR1 SGHRS, CDR2 YFSETQ. V gave up 0 bases and J gave up 2 bases, with 9 bases separating them. CDR3 in DNA: TGCGCCAGCAGCTTGGAGGGACTTCCCTACGAGCAGTACTTC. Translating gives CASSLEGLPYEQYF.

The chain carries TRBV12-3 or TRBV12-4 and TRBJ2-7; D unclear. Trimming pared 0 bases from V and 7 bases from J, leaving 10 bases between. There are 13 residues in the CDR3. The CDR3 is CASSLAQYNEQYF. The CDR3 bases are TGTGCCAGCAGTTTAGCGCAGTACAATGAGCAGTACTTC.

The gene calls are TRBV10-3 and TRBJ2-5; TRBD2 agrees at 8 bases. The J call is doubtful: the DNA matches TRBJ2-7 better. CDR3 length: 15 residues. Looked up from germline, CDR1 is ENHRY and CDR2 is SYGVKD. The CDR3 spells CAIREAGAGGYEQYF. In DNA form, the CDR3 reads TGTGCCATCAGGGAAGCGGGAGCGGGTGGCTACGAGCAGTACTTC.

This clonotype was observed many times. The chain links TRBV24-1 to TRBJ2-2, with TRBD1 matching over 9 bases. V gave up 9 bases and J gave up 3 bases; unmatched junction bases: 7. The CDR3 is 15 residues long. Germline V gene data show CDR1 as KGHDR and CDR2 as SFDVKD. The CDR3 DNA follows: TGTGCCACCCGGACAGGGGAAGAGGACACCGGGGAGCTGTTTTTT. Translating gives CATRTGEEDTGELFF.

This chain connects TRBV29-1 to TRBJ2-1; D is unclear. The ends were cut back, 6 bases at V and 7 bases at J, with 16 bases in the middle. CDR3 size: 13 residues. The germline V gene encodes CDR1 SQVTM and CDR2 ANQGSEA. Here the CDR3 DNA reads TGCAGCGTCCTCCCCCAGGCGGTGAATGAGCAGTTCTTC. Translation: CSVLPQAVNEQFF.